The 30 T cell receptor beta chains in this list originate from one sample, sequenced in a study of cytomegalovirus exposure and HLA in healthy donors. In the PCR, 60 Vbeta and 13 Jbeta primers were used. Repertoires were generated with immunoSEQ multiplex PCR, while TCRdb's copy carries only in-frame clones and drops some. The sample consists of about 94,000 clones, approximately 76% of them appearing once. Sequenced sample: PBMCs. The source is a man aged 35-49 years in good health and CMV-seropositive.

The chain links TRBV6-5 to TRBJ2-5; no clear D gene. The end of the DNA is better explained by TRBJ2-7, so the J call may be wrong. The CDR3 is 15 residues long. Germline assignment: CDR1 MNHEY and CDR2 SVGAGI. CDR3 amino acids: CASSYLDSYPYEQYF. The CDR3 DNA sequence: TGTGCCAGCAGTTACCTCGACTCTTACCCCTACGAGCAGTACTTC.

The V gene is TRBV25-1, the J gene TRBJ2-7; 7 nucleotides agree with TRBD2. From germline, CDR1 is MGHDK and CDR2 SYGVNS. The CDR3 has 14 residues. The V gene end was trimmed by 4 bases and the J gene end by 2 bases; junction bases not matched to a gene: 5. The DNA of the CDR3 is TGTGCCAGCAGTGCACGCCGGGGGGCCTACGAGCAGTACTTC. Its protein product is CASSARRGAYEQYF.

This chain uses TRBV6-6 with TRBJ2-7; D is possibly TRBD2 (7 bases). V was pared by 2 bases and J by 7 bases, with 21 bases between. The CDR3 is made up of 16 amino acids. CDR1 is MNHNY and CDR2 is SVGAGI in the germline V gene (reference sequence). This CDR3 is CASSYAAGALLREQYF. The CDR3 DNA reads TGTGCCAGCAGTTACGCGGCGGGGGCCCTGCTACGTGAGCAGTACTTC.

This clone was counted a single time. This chain links TRBV7-3 with TRBJ2-2; 9 bases are shared with TRBD2. CDR3 size: 16 residues. Germline lookup yields CDR1 SGHTA and CDR2 FQGTGA. V gave up 0 bases and J gave up 1 base; unmatched junction bases: 0. CDR3 loop: CASSLTSGGNTGELFF. As DNA, the CDR3 is TGTGCCAGCAGCTTAACTAGCGGGGGGAACACCGGGGAGCTGTTTTTT.

V and J are TRBV6-6 and TRBJ1-2; 11 bases match TRBD1. V lost 2 bases and J lost 3; bases outside the gene matches: 2. Germline CDR1 is MNHNY and CDR2 is SVGAGI (reference sequence). This CDR3 comprises 15 residues. The CDR3 DNA reads TGTGCCAGCAGTTACCCGGGACAGGGGGACTATGGCTACACCTTC. It specifies CASSYPGQGDYGYTF.

This clone has more than one count but fewer than ten. The rearrangement joins TRBV13 to TRBJ2-3, with 9 positions matching TRBD1. This CDR3 is built from 15 residues. The germline V gene encodes CDR1 PRHDT and CDR2 FYEKMQ (reference sequence). The V and J ends lost 5 bases and 4 bases, in that order; junction bases with no gene match: 7. The CDR3 loop reads CASSAGQGRADTQYF. The CDR3 DNA is TGTGCCAGCAGCGCTGGACAGGGGCGGGCAGATACGCAGTATTTT.

The V gene is TRBV29-1, the J gene TRBJ2-7, with 8 bases aligning to TRBD2. Germline V gene data show CDR1 as SQVTM and CDR2 as ANQGSEA. V lost 7 bases to trimming and J lost 0 bases; unmatched junction nucleotides: 11. The CDR3 length is 15 residues. CDR3 sequence: CSAYGAGGPSYEQYF. The CDR3 coding sequence is TGCAGCGCATACGGGGCGGGAGGTCCCTCCTACGAGCAGTACTTC.

The chain couples TRBV27 to TRBJ2-7; TRBD1 agrees at 8 bases. Germline CDR1 reads MNHEY; CDR2 reads SMNVEV (reference sequence). V dropped 0 bases and J dropped 4; count of bases not matched to a gene: 2. CDR3 length: 14 amino acids. Here the CDR3 reads CASSLSDRAYEQYF. Here the CDR3 DNA reads TGTGCCAGCAGTTTATCGGACAGGGCGTACGAGCAGTACTTC.

CDR3 amino acids: CASSSTRLGTQYF. As DNA, the CDR3 is TGTGCCAGCAGTTCGACTCGTCTGGGTACGCAGTATTTT. This rearrangement joins TRBV6-5 to TRBJ2-3; no clear D. Germline V gene sequence: CDR1 MNHEY, CDR2 SVGAGI. The CDR3 covers 13 residues. V was trimmed by 4 bases and J by 8 bases, leaving 13 bases between them.

The gene calls are TRBV10-3 and TRBJ2-2; 8 bases match TRBD2. CDR1 and CDR2 (germline): ENHRY, SYGVKD. With 4 bases clipped from V and 7 bases from J, the junction kept 11 bases outside the gene matches. The CDR3 totals 16 residues. The CDR3 loop reads CAISVGGTSGGGELFF. The CDR3 DNA reads as TGTGCCATCAGTGTAGGGGGGACTAGTGGCGGCGGGGAGCTGTTTTTT.

The V gene is TRBV6-5, the J gene TRBJ2-6; D uncertain. The V end lost 2 bases, the J end lost 0 bases, and 5 bases lay between the germline ends. CDR3 length equals 15 residues. Germline CDR1 is MNHEY and CDR2 is SVGAGI. CDR3 bases: TGTGCCAGCAGTTACCCGAGCTCTGGGGCCAACGTCCTGACTTTC. As protein: CASSYPSSGANVLTF.

In its sample, this clone was seen once. CDR3 amino acids: CASSSQGQGLSGELFF. CDR3 sequence (DNA): TGCGCCAGCAGCTCACAGGGACAGGGTTTATCCGGGGAGCTGTTTTTT. V is TRBV5-1 and J is TRBJ2-2, with 9 bases matching TRBD1. V dropped 3 bases and J dropped 6; count of bases not matched to a gene: 9. The CDR3 length is 16 residues. Germline V gene data show CDR1 as SGHRS and CDR2 as YFSETQ.

This clone was detected a few times. This sequence joins TRBV5-1 and TRBJ2-1, with D perhaps TRBD2 (6 bases). The germline CDR1 and CDR2 sequences are SGHRS and YFSETQ. V gave up 0 bases and J gave up 8 bases, with 18 bases separating them. The CDR3 has 16 amino acids. CDR3 coding DNA: TGCGCCAGCAGCTTGGTGCCTCACGGGGGTTCGGATGAGCAGTTCTTC. Amino acid sequence: CASSLVPHGGSDEQFF.

A word on this clone: Other nucleotide sequences in the sample specify the same CDR3. V and J are TRBV18 and TRBJ2-7; possibly TRBD2 for D (6 bases). The CDR3 sequence is 14 residues long. Trimming took off 0 bases at V and 3 bases at J, with 9 bases between the two ends. The germline gives CDR1 KGHSH, CDR2 LQKENI. The CDR3 protein is CASSPPGTDYEQYF. In DNA form, the CDR3 reads TGTGCCAGCTCACCACCCGGGACTGACTACGAGCAGTACTTC.

On this clone itself: This same CDR3 is encoded by further DNA sequences in the sample. The rearrangement uses TRBV5-6 and TRBJ2-2; D not certain. Trimming shortened V by 4 bases and J by 4 bases, and 8 bases separated the two germline ends. The CDR3 runs 13 residues. Germline CDR1 SGHDT, CDR2 YYEEEE. CDR3 region: CASSGTGTGELFF. CDR3 in DNA: TGTGCCAGCAGCGGTACTGGCACCGGGGAGCTGTTTTTT.

This clone was found many times. The chain links TRBV4-1 to TRBJ1-1; 7 bases line up with TRBD1. The J segment lost 4 bases and the V segment lost 2 bases, leaving 7 bases of the junction unmatched. The germline gives CDR1 MGHRA, CDR2 YSYEKL. The CDR3 has 15 amino acids. CDR3 loop: CASSQPQRGRTEAFF. CDR3 sequence (DNA): TGCGCCAGCAGCCAACCCCAGAGGGGGCGCACTGAAGCTTTCTTT.

The chain recombines TRBV21-1 with TRBJ2-7; the table's D call of TRBD2 was not tested on the DNA. TRBV21-1 is a pseudogene. CDR3 size: 12 residues. CDR3 nucleotides: TGTGCCAGCAGCCCAACGGGTTACGAGCAGTACTTC. The encoded protein is CASSPTGYEQYF.

V usage is TRBV10-3 and J usage is TRBJ2-1, with D perhaps TRBD2 (7 bases). Germline CDR1 reads ENHRY; CDR2 reads SYGVKD. V was cut by 0 bases and J by 8 bases, with 17 bases left in between. This CDR3 has 16 residues. CDR3 nucleotide sequence: TGTGCCATCAGTGAGTCTAGTGGGGGGGCCAGGTATGAGCAGTTCTTC. It yields the protein CAISESSGGARYEQFF.

This clone was found a few times. The gene calls are TRBV27 and TRBJ2-7; the match to TRBD2 covers 10 bases. The CDR3 contains 15 residues. The ends lost 2 bases at V and 3 bases at J; junction bases unmatched: 4. Per the germline V gene, CDR1 is MNHEY and CDR2 is SMNVEV (reference sequence). CDR3 DNA sequence: TGTGCCAGCAGTTTAAAGGCTAGCGGGGGCTACGAGCAGTACTTC. Its protein product is CASSLKASGGYEQYF.

The chain couples TRBV6-5 to TRBJ1-1; D possibly corresponds to TRBD1 (6 bases). Trimming shortened V by 8 bases and J by 7 bases, and 14 bases separated the two germline ends. Germline CDR1 and CDR2: MNHEY and SVGAGI. This CDR3 comprises 12 residues. This CDR3 reads CASSWQGREAFF. DNA for the CDR3: TGTGCCAGCTCGTGGCAGGGGCGTGAAGCTTTCTTT.

This clone came up a few times. For the CDR3, the DNA is TGTGCCGCCAAGAGCGGGCCCAGCTCCTACGAGCAGTACTTC. This encodes CAAKSGPSSYEQYF. The rearrangement uses TRBV10-3 and TRBJ2-5, with D tentatively TRBD2 (6 bases). The DNA matches TRBJ2-7 better at its end, which makes the J call doubtful. Germline V gene sequence: CDR1 ENHRY, CDR2 SYGVKD. The length of the CDR3 is 14 residues.

This CDR3 is CASGGGIEQFF. For the CDR3, the DNA is TGTGCCAGCGGGGGCGGTATCGAGCAGTTCTTC. J is TRBJ2-1 and V is TRBV11-2, with D maybe TRBD1 (6 bases). The CDR3 contains 11 residues. Trimming removed 8 bases at V and 10 bases at J, with 12 bases between. From germline, CDR1 is SGHAT and CDR2 FQNNGV. The whole variable domain, filled in from reference TRBV11-2 and TRBJ2-1, reads EAGVAQSPRYKIIEKRQSVAFWCNPISGHATLYWYQQILGQGPKLLIQFQNNGVVDDSQLPKDRFSAERLKGVDSTLKIQPAKLEDSAVYLCASGGGIEQFFGPGTRLTVL.

The V call is TRBV13, the J call TRBJ1-1; no clear D gene. Germline V gene sequence: CDR1 PRHDT, CDR2 FYEKMQ (reference sequence). The germline V and J ends were trimmed by 0 bases and 3 bases, with 14 bases remaining between them. This CDR3 spans 16 amino acids. CDR3 amino acids: CASSLGSLGTYTEAFF. In DNA, the CDR3 is TGTGCCAGCAGCTTAGGGTCTCTAGGAACTTACACTGAAGCTTTCTTT.

In this sample, this clone turned up a few times. The V gene is TRBV5-1, the J gene TRBJ2-7; 8 bases align to TRBD1. In germline, CDR1 is SGHRS, CDR2 YFSETQ. The V gene end was trimmed by 2 bases and the J gene end by 2 bases; junction bases not matched to a gene: 6. The CDR3 totals 15 residues. CDR3 in DNA: TGCGCCAGCAGCTTTGCCGGGACAGGAGCCTACGAGCAGTACTTC. Its translation is CASSFAGTGAYEQYF.

This chain connects TRBV5-1 to TRBJ1-1; 7 bases agree with TRBD1. V lost 3 bases to trimming and J lost 0 bases; unmatched junction nucleotides: 2. The germline V gene encodes CDR1 SGHRS and CDR2 YFSETQ. The CDR3 loop spans 14 amino acids. CDR3: CASSYTGVNTEAFF. CDR3 sequence (DNA): TGCGCCAGCAGCTATACAGGGGTGAACACTGAAGCTTTCTTT. Complete variable domain (other parts from reference TRBV5-1 and TRBJ1-1): KAGVTQTPRYLIKTRGQQVTLSCSPISGHRSVSWYQQTPGQGLQFLFEYFSETQRNKGNFPGRFSGRQFSNSRSEMNVSTLELGDSALYLCASSYTGVNTEAFFGQGTRLTVV.

The chain couples TRBV5-6 to TRBJ2-1; 10 bases agree with TRBD2. This CDR3 is 16 amino acids long. The germline CDR1 and CDR2 sequences are SGHDT and YYEEEE. The J segment lost 7 bases and the V segment lost 3 bases, leaving 10 bases of the junction unmatched. This CDR3 reads CASSSIGLAGENEQFF. The CDR3 bases are TGTGCCAGCAGCTCCATTGGGCTAGCGGGAGAAAATGAGCAGTTCTTC.

This clone has only a few counts. The rearrangement uses TRBV6-5 and TRBJ1-6; the match to TRBD1 covers 8 bases. From germline, CDR1 is MNHEY and CDR2 SVGAGI. The V segment lost 7 bases and the J segment 8 bases; nucleotides outside the gene matches: 7. The CDR3 sequence is 14 residues long. Here the CDR3 reads CASTRTGWDSPLHF. DNA for the CDR3: TGTGCCAGCACCCGGACAGGGTGGGATTCACCCCTCCACTTT.

This chain uses TRBV2 with TRBJ2-7; D may be TRBD2 (5 bases). The length of the CDR3 is 16 residues. Germline values: CDR1 SNHLY, CDR2 FYNNEI. V dropped 0 bases and J dropped 3 bases, with 15 bases sitting between them. The CDR3 protein is CASSEALPSFGYEQYF. DNA of the CDR3: TGTGCCAGCAGTGAAGCGCTTCCTAGCTTCGGCTACGAGCAGTACTTC. Supplemented by reference TRBV2 and TRBJ2-7, the full variable domain reads EPEVTQTPSHQVTQMGQEVILRCVPISNHLYFYWYRQILGQKVEFLVSFYNNEISEKSEIFDDQFSVERPDGSNFTLKIRSTKLEDSAMYFCASSEALPSFGYEQYFGPGTRLTVT.

The chain is built from TRBV29-1 and TRBJ1-2, with unresolved D. Deletions cut 7 bases from V and 3 bases from J, with 18 bases between. The CDR3 runs to 14 residues. Germline CDR1 reads SQVTM; CDR2 reads ANQGSEA. The CDR3 nucleotides are TGCAGCGCTACGACTGGCTCCGACTACTATGGCTACACCTTC. Translating gives CSATTGSDYYGYTF.

The rearrangement joins TRBV10-1 to TRBJ2-7; 7 nucleotides align to TRBD1. V gave up 6 bases and J gave up 2 bases; unmatched junction bases: 4. There are 13 residues in the CDR3. CDR1 WNHNN and CDR2 SYGVQD come from the germline V gene (reference sequence). The CDR3 DNA sequence: TGCGCCAGCAGCCGGACAGGTACCTACGAGCAGTACTTC. Its protein is CASSRTGTYEQYF.